This T cell receptor beta chain was recovered during a study of beta chain features in type 1 diabetes. Across the study: Analysis included under 120,000,000 sorted cells drawn from all samples.

V lost 1 base, J lost 6 bases, and 13 bases lay in between. The CDR3 extends over 14 amino acids. Germline assignment: CDR1 SEHNR and CDR2 FQNEAQ (reference sequence). About this clone itself: The antigen is unknown.

General observations from the study: The similarity of naive, central memory and Treg TCRB repertoires appeared greater among patients than among healthy donors. In these data, an HLA type influence on TCRB rearrangement remained unresolved.

Investigators reverse transcribed all isolated RNA, so they sequenced expressed TCRB transcripts. Sequencing used immunoSEQ multiplex PCR; TCRdb keeps in-frame clones, though not all of them. In the table there are hundreds of thousands of clones, over 8.5% of which are singletons. Sequenced sample: naive CD4+ T cells from blood. This clonotype was sampled from a woman between 18 and 30 years old in good health. The V gene is TRBV7-9, the J gene TRBJ2-7; TRBD1 might be the D (5 bases). DNA of the CDR3: TGTGCCAGCAGCTTAGATCGCAGGGAAGGCGAGCAGTACTTC. Protein product: CASSLDRREGEQYF.